This T cell receptor beta chain was retrieved from a study of T cell repertoires in cytomegalovirus infection. Comment on this clonotype: The antigen is undetermined.

The CDR3 is 16 amino acids. In germline, CDR1 is LNHDA, CDR2 SQIVND (reference sequence). With 9 bases clipped from V and 2 bases from J, the junction kept 12 bases outside the gene matches. TCRdb analysed the reads with MiXCR anew, one entry per CDR3 protein. The sample gives about 110,000 distinct CDR3 sequences, about a tenth of which show up once; 25% to 40% is in the top ten. This TCR derives from a human donor in good health (CMV status not recorded). Some clones in this sample may be carry-over from other donors' samples. The V gene is TRBV19, the J gene TRBJ1-4; 7 positions agree with TRBD1. The sample consisted of PBMCs, sequenced either directly or after in vitro stimulation (not recorded which). The CDR3 nucleotides read TGTGCCAGCTCGGGACAGATCCGACCGACTAATGAAAAACTGTTTTTT. This encodes CASSGQIRPTNEKLFF.